These 28 T cell receptor beta chains originate from one sample sequenced in a study of OX40 agonist ivuxolimab in advanced cancers. The method was immunoSEQ multiplex PCR; TCRdb's version includes in-frame clones alone and lacks a portion of them. This table has 8,500 to 10,000 clones, over 60% appearing once. The sequences come from CD4+ or CD8+ T cells sorted from blood, collected in a trial of the OX40 agonist ivuxolimab. These receptors all come from an adult with an advanced solid tumor such as melanoma, head and neck, liver or kidney cancer.

The V call is TRBV7-9, the J call TRBJ2-7; the D gene is possibly TRBD2 (5 bases). Germline CDR1 is SEHNR and CDR2 is FQNEAQ (reference sequence). This CDR3 region has 14 residues. The germline V and J ends were trimmed by 1 base and 3 bases, with 10 bases remaining between them. In DNA, the CDR3 is TGTGCCAGCAGCTTAGGGGCTAGCAGCTACGAGCAGTACTTC. Its translation is CASSLGASSYEQYF.

The table lists this clone with a count of one. The chain links TRBV6-1 to TRBJ2-5; 12 nucleotides match TRBD2. Matching the DNA end better, TRBJ2-7 makes the J call doubtful. Germline V gene sequence: CDR1 MNHNS, CDR2 SASEGT. This CDR3 comprises 16 residues. The CDR3 DNA is TGTGCCAGCAGTGAATGGACTAGCGGGGTAGCGTACGAGCAGTACTTC. Translating gives CASSEWTSGVAYEQYF.

The chain employs TRBV7-7 and TRBJ2-6, with D hard to call. The CDR3 consists of 16 residues. CDR1 and CDR2 (germline): SSHAT, FNYEAQ (reference sequence). V shed 1 base and J shed 0 bases, with 7 bases lying between them. CDR3 nucleotides: TGTGCCAGCAGCTTAGGTGCCTACTCTGGGGCCAACGTCCTGACTTTC. Encoded protein: CASSLGAYSGANVLTF.

The genes are TRBV14 and TRBJ2-2, with D perhaps given as TRBD1 or TRBD2 (5 bases each). CDR1 is SGHDN and CDR2 is FVKESK in the germline V gene. With 3 bases removed from V and 10 bases from J, the gap between germline ends came to 9 bases. The CDR3 is 12 amino acids. CDR3 sequence: CASSQGPMELFF. Here the CDR3 DNA reads TGTGCCAGCAGCCAGGGACCCATGGAGCTGTTTTTT.

This clone has just one count. The chain has TRBV6-1 and TRBJ2-7, with a tentative D call TRBD1 (6 bases). CDR1 is MNHNS and CDR2 is SASEGT in the germline V gene. V lost 9 bases and J lost 7, with 13 bases in between. This CDR3 region has 11 residues. CDR3 protein: CASWQGREQYF. DNA for the CDR3: TGTGCCAGTTGGCAGGGGCGGGAGCAGTACTTC.

This clone has more than one count but fewer than ten. The J gene is TRBJ2-7, the V gene TRBV6-1; 7 bases map to TRBD1. The CDR3 spans 15 residues. The trim removed 1 base at V and 0 bases at J, leaving 3 bases unmatched. The germline V gene has CDR1 MNHNS and CDR2 SASEGT. As DNA, the CDR3 is TGTGCCAGCAGTGAAGTCGGGGACAGCTCCTACGAGCAGTACTTC. It codes for CASSEVGDSSYEQYF.

By share, this clone counts as medium-sized (0.01 to 0.1%). DNA of the CDR3: TGCGCCAGCAGTGAGCATTCGACGGTGGCCTACGAGCAGTACTTC. This gives the protein CASSEHSTVAYEQYF. The chain employs TRBV10-2 and TRBJ2-7; no clear D. This CDR3 region has 15 residues. CDR1 and CDR2 (germline): WSHSY, SAAADI. The V gene lost 2 bases and the J gene lost 2 bases, with 13 bases spanning the gap.

This clone was seen only a few times. The chain has TRBV27 and TRBJ2-2; D uncertain. The V gene's germline CDR1 is MNHEY and CDR2 SMNVEV (reference sequence). V shed 5 bases and J shed 6 bases, with 10 bases lying between them. This CDR3 region has 13 residues. DNA for the CDR3: TGTGCCAGCAGTCCCTTAAGGGCCGGGGAGCTGTTTTTT. This encodes CASSPLRAGELFF.

The J gene is TRBJ2-1, the V gene TRBV7-2, with 10 bases fitting TRBD2. The CDR3 spans 19 residues. J lost 4 bases, V lost 6 bases, and 18 bases had no gene match. Germline values: CDR1 SGHTA, CDR2 FQGNSA. CDR3 residues: CASSRRGKLGLAEYNEQFF. In DNA form, the CDR3 reads TGTGCCAGCAGTCGGCGGGGCAAGCTAGGACTAGCGGAGTACAATGAGCAGTTCTTC.

This clone turned up a few times. The chain uses TRBV7-9 and TRBJ1-2, with 12 bases fitting TRBD1. V shed 4 bases, J shed 7 bases, and the junction held 7 bases outside the gene matches. The CDR3 loop spans 15 amino acids. In germline, CDR1 is SEHNR, CDR2 FQNEAQ (reference sequence). The CDR3 nucleotides read TGTGCCAGCAGCTCGCCGGGACAGGGGGCAGGTGGCTACACCTTC. Residues: CASSSPGQGAGGYTF.

Sample share makes this clone hyperexpanded. This chain connects TRBV28 to TRBJ1-5; 7 bases line up with TRBD1. Germline values: CDR1 MDHEN, CDR2 SYDVKM. The CDR3 runs to 15 residues. V shed 3 bases and J 2 bases; nucleotides not matched to a gene: 4. The CDR3 bases are TGTGCCAGCAGTTTTCCAGGGGGGGGCAATCAGCCCCAGCATTTT. This encodes CASSFPGGGNQPQHF.

The chain recombines TRBV4-1 with TRBJ2-2; 9 positions agree with TRBD1. This CDR3 comprises 15 residues. The ends lost 3 bases at V and 4 bases at J; junction bases unmatched: 3. Germline values: CDR1 MGHRA, CDR2 YSYEKL. In DNA, the CDR3 is TGCGCCAGCAGCCACAAACAGGGGGCCACCGGGGAGCTGTTTTTT. As protein: CASSHKQGATGELFF.

This rearrangement joins TRBV27 to TRBJ2-2; 7 positions match TRBD2. This CDR3 comprises 15 residues. The junction had 13 bases not matched to a gene; V was cut back by 10 bases and J by 5 bases. Germline V CDR1 and CDR2: MNHEY, SMNVEV (reference sequence). The CDR3 loop reads CATTTGTRETGELFF. The CDR3 nucleotides are TGTGCCACCACCACCGGGACGCGGGAGACCGGGGAGCTGTTTTTT.

The CDR3 protein is CSVATSGSGWRTGELFF. The CDR3 DNA follows: TGCAGCGTTGCCACTAGCGGGAGTGGTTGGCGCACCGGGGAGCTGTTTTTT. The V gene is TRBV29-1, the J gene TRBJ2-2, with 11 bases lining up with TRBD2. J was trimmed by 4 bases and V by 4 bases; bases with no gene match: 11. This CDR3 comprises 17 residues. Germline CDR1 SQVTM, CDR2 ANQGSEA.

Regarding this clone: Other nucleotide sequences in the sample specify the same CDR3. This chain links TRBV6-6 with TRBJ2-2; D gene ambiguous. The CDR3 spans 14 residues. The V and J ends lost 0 bases and 4 bases respectively, with 6 bases between them. Germline assignment: CDR1 MNHNY and CDR2 SVGAGI (reference sequence). The CDR3 spells CASSYSKGTGELFF. The CDR3 nucleotides are TGTGCCAGCAGTTACTCGAAAGGCACCGGGGAGCTGTTTTTT.

As regards this clone: Different DNA sequences within this sample yield the same CDR3. CDR3 nucleotides: TGTGCCAGCAGCGGGACAGCCGGGGAGCTGTTTTTT. This translates into CASSGTAGELFF. The chain carries TRBV2 and TRBJ2-2; 7 positions agree with TRBD1. The J segment lost 6 bases and the V segment lost 6 bases, leaving 1 base of the junction unmatched. The CDR3 covers 12 residues. CDR1 SNHLY and CDR2 FYNNEI come from the germline V gene.

The rearrangement links TRBV6-1 to TRBJ2-3, with no clear D. The CDR3 extends over 15 amino acids. Trimming stripped 1 base from V and 1 base from J, with 9 bases between. CDR1 is MNHNS, CDR2 SASEGT, per germline. CDR3 coding DNA: TGTGCCAGCAGTGAAGAGGTTGCGGGCACAGATACGCAGTATTTT. It translates to CASSEEVAGTDTQYF.

The V and J genes are TRBV11-2 and TRBJ2-1; D remains unclear. The CDR3 runs to 12 residues. The germline CDR1 and CDR2 sequences are SGHAT and FQNNGV. Trimming stripped 0 bases from V and 11 bases from J, with 8 bases between. The CDR3 sequence is CASSLEGVKQFF. Written as DNA, the CDR3 is TGTGCCAGCAGCTTAGAAGGAGTTAAGCAGTTCTTC.

This clone is judged medium-sized. This sequence joins TRBV5-1 and TRBJ2-7, with 8 positions matching TRBD1. CDR1 SGHRS and CDR2 YFSETQ come from the germline V gene. The CDR3 is 16 amino acids. Trimming took 0 bases from V and 0 from J; bases not matched to a gene: 5. The chain's CDR3 is CASSLEGQAASYEQYF. The DNA of the CDR3 is TGCGCCAGCAGCTTGGAGGGACAGGCTGCCTCCTACGAGCAGTACTTC.

The rearrangement links TRBV19 to TRBJ2-7, with D tentatively TRBD1 (5 bases). The CDR3 consists of 11 residues. Germline V gene lookup returns CDR1 LNHDA and CDR2 SQIVND (reference sequence). Trimming removed 9 bases at V and 3 bases at J, with 9 bases between. DNA for the CDR3: TGTGCCAGCGGAGACAGCTACGAGCAGTACTTC. Protein: CASGDSYEQYF.

The chain links TRBV4-2 to TRBJ1-2; possibly TRBD1 for D (5 bases). Germline V gene data show CDR1 as LGHNA and CDR2 as YNFKEQ. The CDR3 contains 14 residues. V shed 5 bases and J shed 6 bases, with 16 bases lying between them. CDR3 loop: CASSLGSGSNGYTF. The CDR3, as DNA: TGTGCCAGCAGCTTAGGTTCAGGGAGCAATGGCTACACCTTC.

This clone was found many times. The chain is built from TRBV6-1 and TRBJ2-5; 7 nucleotides align to TRBD1. Trimming removed 7 bases from V and 0 bases from J; junction bases left unmatched: 2. CDR3 size: 13 residues. CDR1 is MNHNS, CDR2 SASEGT, per germline. In nucleotides, the CDR3 is TGTGCCAGCAAGGGACAGAACCAAGAGACCCAGTACTTC. It encodes CASKGQNQETQYF.

This clone is medium-sized by share. The rearrangement joins TRBV28 to TRBJ2-7, with D unclear. Deletions cut 2 bases from V and 4 bases from J, with 6 bases between. CDR1 MDHEN and CDR2 SYDVKM come from the germline V gene. CDR3 length: 12 residues. Written as DNA, the CDR3 is TGTGCCAGCAGTTTAATCTCGTACGAGCAGTACTTC. It translates to CASSLISYEQYF. The whole variable domain, filled in from reference TRBV28 and TRBJ2-7, reads DVKVTQSSRYLVKRTGEKVFLECVQDMDHENMFWYRQDPGLGLRLIYFSYDVKMKEKGDIPEGYSVSREKKERFSLILESASTNQTSMYLCASSLISYEQYFGPGTRLTVT.

This clone showed up just a few times. The chain couples TRBV6-6 to TRBJ2-2; the D is unclear. CDR3 length: 11 residues. Looked up from germline, CDR1 is MNHNY and CDR2 is SVGAGI (reference sequence). V lost 8 bases and J lost 0, with 1 base in between. CDR3 sequence reads: CASSNTGELFF. In nucleotides, the CDR3 is TGTGCCAGCTCGAACACCGGGGAGCTGTTTTTT.

This clone appeared a few times. The V call is TRBV7-9, the J call TRBJ2-7; 10 bases fit TRBD2. Per the germline V gene, CDR1 is SEHNR and CDR2 is FQNEAQ (reference sequence). CDR3 length: 17 residues. Unmatched junction bases numbered 14, after V lost 4 bases and J lost 5 bases. The DNA of the CDR3 is TGTGCCAGCAGCTCAGAGGGAAGCGGGAGGGCCGACGACGAGCAGTACTTC. The encoded protein is CASSSEGSGRADDEQYF.

The chain combines TRBV6-1 with TRBJ1-6; TRBD1 matches at 8 bases. The CDR3 totals 15 residues. In germline, CDR1 is MNHNS, CDR2 SASEGT. The junction had 5 bases not matched to a gene; V was cut back by 1 base and J by 9 bases. For the CDR3, the DNA is TGTGCCAGCAGTGAAGGGGCAGGGGGCGTTTCACCCCTCCACTTT. Encoded protein: CASSEGAGGVSPLHF.

The rearrangement joins TRBV19 to TRBJ2-1; D may correspond to TRBD1 or TRBD2 (6 bases each). The CDR3 has 15 residues. The V gene lost 2 bases and the J gene lost 4 bases, with 12 bases spanning the gap. CDR1 and CDR2 (germline): LNHDA, SQIVND (reference sequence). The CDR3 is CASSIYGGPYNEQFF. The CDR3 DNA follows: TGTGCCAGTAGTATATATGGGGGGCCGTACAATGAGCAGTTCTTC.

The J gene is TRBJ1-1, the V gene TRBV30, with no clear D. Per the germline V gene, CDR1 is GTSNPN and CDR2 is SVGIG (reference sequence). This CDR3 is 13 amino acids long. V dropped 4 bases and J dropped 1 base, with 10 bases sitting between them. The CDR3 protein is CAWNPVRNTEAFF. Here the CDR3 DNA reads TGTGCCTGGAACCCCGTCCGGAACACTGAAGCTTTCTTT.